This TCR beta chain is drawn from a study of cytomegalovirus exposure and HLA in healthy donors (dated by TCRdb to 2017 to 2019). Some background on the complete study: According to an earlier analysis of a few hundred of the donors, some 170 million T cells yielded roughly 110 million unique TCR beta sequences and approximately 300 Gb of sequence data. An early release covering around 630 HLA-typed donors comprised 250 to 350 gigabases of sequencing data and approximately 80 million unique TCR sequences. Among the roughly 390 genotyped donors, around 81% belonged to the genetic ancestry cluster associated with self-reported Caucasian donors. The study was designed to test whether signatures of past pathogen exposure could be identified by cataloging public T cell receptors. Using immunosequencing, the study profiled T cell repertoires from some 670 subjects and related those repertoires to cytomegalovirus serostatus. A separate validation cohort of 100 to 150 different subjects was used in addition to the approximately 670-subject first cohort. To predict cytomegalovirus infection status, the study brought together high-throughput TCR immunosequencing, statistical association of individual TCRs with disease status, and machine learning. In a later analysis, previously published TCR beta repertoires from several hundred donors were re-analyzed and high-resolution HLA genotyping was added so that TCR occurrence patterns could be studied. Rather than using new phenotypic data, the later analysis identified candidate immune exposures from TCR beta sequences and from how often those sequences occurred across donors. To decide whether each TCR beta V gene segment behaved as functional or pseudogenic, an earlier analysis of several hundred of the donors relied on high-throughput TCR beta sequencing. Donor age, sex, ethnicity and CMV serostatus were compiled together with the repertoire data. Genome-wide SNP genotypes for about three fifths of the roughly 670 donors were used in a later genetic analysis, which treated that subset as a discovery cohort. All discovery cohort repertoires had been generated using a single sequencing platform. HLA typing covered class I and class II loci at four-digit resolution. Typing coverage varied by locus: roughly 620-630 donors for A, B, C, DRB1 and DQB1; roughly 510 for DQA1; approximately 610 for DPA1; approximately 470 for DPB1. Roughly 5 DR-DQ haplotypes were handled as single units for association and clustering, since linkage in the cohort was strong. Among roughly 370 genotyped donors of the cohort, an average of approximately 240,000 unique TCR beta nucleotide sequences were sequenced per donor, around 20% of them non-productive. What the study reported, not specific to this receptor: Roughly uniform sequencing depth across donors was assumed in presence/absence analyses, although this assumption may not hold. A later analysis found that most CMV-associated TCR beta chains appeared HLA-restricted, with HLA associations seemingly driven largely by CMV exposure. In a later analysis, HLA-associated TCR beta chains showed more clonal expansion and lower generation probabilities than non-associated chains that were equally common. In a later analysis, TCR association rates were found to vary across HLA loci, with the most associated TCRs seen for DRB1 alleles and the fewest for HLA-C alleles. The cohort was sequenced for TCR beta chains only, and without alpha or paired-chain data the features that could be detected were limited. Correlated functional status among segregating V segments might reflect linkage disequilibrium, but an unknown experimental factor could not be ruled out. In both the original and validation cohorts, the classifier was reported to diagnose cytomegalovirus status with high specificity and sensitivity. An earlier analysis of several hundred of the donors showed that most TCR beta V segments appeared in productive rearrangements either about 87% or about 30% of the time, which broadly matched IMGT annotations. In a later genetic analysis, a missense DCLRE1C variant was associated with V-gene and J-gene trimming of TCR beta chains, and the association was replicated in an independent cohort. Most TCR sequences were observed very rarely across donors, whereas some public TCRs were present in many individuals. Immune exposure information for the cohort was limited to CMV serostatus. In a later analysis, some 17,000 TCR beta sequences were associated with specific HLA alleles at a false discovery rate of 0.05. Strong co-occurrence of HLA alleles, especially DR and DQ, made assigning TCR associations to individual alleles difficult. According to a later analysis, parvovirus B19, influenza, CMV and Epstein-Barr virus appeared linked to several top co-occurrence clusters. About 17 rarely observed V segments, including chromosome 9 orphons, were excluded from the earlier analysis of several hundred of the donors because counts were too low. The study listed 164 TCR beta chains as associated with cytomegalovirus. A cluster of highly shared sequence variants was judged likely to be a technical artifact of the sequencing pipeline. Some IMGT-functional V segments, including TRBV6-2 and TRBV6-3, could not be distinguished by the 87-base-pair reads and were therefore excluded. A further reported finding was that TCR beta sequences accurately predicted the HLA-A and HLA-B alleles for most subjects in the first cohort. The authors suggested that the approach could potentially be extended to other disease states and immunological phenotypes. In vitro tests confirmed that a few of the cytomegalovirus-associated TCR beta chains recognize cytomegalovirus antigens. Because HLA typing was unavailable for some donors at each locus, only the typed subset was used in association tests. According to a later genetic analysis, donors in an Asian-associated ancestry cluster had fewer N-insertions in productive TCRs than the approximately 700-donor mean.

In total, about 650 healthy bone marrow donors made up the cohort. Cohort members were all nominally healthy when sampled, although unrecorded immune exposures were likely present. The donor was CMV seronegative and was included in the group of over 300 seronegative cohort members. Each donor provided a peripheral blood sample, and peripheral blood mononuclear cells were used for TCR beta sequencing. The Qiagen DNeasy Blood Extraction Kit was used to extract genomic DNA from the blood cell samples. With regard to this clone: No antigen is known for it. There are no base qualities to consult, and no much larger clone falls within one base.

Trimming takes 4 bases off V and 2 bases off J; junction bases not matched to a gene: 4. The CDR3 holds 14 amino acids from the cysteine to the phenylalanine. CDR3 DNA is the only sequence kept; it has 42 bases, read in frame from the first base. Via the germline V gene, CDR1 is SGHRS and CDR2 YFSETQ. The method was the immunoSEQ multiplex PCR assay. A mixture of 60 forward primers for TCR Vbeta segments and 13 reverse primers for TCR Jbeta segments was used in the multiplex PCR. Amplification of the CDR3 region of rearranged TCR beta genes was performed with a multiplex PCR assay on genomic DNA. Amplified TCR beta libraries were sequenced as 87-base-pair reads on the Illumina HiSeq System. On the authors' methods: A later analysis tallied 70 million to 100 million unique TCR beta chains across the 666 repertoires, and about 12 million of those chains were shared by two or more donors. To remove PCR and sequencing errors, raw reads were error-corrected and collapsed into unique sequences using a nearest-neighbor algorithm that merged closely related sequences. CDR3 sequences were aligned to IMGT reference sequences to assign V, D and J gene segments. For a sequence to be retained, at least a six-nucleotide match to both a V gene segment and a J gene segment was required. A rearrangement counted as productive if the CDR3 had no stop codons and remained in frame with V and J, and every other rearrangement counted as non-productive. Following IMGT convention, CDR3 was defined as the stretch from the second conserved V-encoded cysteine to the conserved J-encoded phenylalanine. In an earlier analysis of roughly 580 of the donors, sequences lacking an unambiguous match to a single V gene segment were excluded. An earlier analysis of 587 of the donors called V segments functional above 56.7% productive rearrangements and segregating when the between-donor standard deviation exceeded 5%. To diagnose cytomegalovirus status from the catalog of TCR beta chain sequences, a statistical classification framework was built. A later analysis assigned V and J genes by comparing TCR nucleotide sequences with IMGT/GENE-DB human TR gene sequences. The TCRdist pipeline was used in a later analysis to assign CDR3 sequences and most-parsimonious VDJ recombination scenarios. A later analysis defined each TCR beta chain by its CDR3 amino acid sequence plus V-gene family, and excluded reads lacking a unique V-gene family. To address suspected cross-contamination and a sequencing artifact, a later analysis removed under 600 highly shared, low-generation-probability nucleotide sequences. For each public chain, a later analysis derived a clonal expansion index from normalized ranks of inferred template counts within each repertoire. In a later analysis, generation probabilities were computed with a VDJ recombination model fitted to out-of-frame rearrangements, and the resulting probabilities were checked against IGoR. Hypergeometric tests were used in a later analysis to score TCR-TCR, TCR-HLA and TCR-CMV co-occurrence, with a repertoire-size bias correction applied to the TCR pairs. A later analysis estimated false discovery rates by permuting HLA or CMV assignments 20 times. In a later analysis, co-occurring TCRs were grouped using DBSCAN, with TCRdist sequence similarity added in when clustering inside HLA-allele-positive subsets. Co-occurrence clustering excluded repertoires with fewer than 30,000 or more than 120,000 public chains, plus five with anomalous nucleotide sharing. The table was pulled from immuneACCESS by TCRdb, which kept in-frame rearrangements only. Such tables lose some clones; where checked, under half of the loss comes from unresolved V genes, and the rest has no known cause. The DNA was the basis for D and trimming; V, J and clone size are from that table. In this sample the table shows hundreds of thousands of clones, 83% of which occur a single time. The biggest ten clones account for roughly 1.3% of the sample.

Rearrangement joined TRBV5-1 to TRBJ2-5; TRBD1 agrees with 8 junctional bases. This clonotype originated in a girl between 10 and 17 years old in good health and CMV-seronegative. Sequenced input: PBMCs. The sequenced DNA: TGCGCCAGCAGCCAAGGACAGGGACAAGAGACCCAGTACTTC. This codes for CASSQGQGQETQYF.